This T cell receptor (beta chain) is from a study of persistence of HIV-infected CD4 T cells. Study details: CD4+ T cells responding to CMV or HIV-1 Gag were isolated.

The stimulus was an HIV-1 Gag 15-mer peptide pool, 0.95 to 1 ug/peptide/mL. Sorted nonresponding memory CD4+ T cells were CD40L-negative, CD69-negative, CD45RO-high. Plasma HIV-1 RNA stayed below 50 copies/mL for at least 4 years. CD4+ T cell counts exceeded 400 cells/uL; CMV serology was positive. For this clone: The antigen is not known.

Whole-study findings and limits: Antigen-responding cells were enriched for degenerate expanded CDR3beta sequences.

Germline-derived CDR1 and CDR2 are MNHEY and SVGAGI. This CDR3 spans 16 amino acids. V dropped 2 bases and J dropped 9; count of bases not matched to a gene: 12. Sequencing used immunoSEQ version 4 in survey mode. Generated by immunoSEQ multiplex PCR, the TCRdb table keeps only in-frame clones and is missing some. Among some 58,000 clones listed, about 77% were seen once. The chain joins TRBV6-5 to TRBJ2-3; 9 bases map to TRBD2. The TCR was taken from an adult man with HIV who was CMV-seropositive. Sequencing used CD4+ T cells sorted from PBMCs after approximately 20-hour stimulation, obtained from a patient who received antiretroviral therapy. The CDR3 protein is CASSYNSGGGAETQYF. The DNA for the CDR3 is TGTGCCAGCAGTTACAATTCGGGCGGGGGGGCCGAGACGCAGTATTTT.